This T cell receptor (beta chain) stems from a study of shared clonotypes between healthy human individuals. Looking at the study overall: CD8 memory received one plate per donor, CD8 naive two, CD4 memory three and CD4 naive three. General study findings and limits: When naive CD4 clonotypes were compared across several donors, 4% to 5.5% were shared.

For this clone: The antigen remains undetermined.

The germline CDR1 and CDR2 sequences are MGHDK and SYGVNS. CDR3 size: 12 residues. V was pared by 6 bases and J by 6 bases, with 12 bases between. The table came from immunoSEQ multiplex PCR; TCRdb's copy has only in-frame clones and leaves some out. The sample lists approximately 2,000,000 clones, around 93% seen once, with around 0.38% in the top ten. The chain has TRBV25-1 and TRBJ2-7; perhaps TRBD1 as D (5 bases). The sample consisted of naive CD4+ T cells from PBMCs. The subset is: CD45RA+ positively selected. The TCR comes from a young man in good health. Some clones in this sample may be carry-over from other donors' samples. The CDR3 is CASRGLGPEQYF. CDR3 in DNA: TGTGCCAGCAGGGGGCTGGGCCCCGAGCAGTACTTC.